Presented here are 31 T cell receptor beta chains from one specimen sequenced in a study of blood T cell repertoires in COVID-19. TCRdb's table, derived via immunoSEQ multiplex PCR, lists solely in-frame clones and lacks some. The data hold tens of thousands of clones, with 80% to 85% observed a single time. The sample was peripheral blood. The receptors shown here come from a human donor in a cohort sampled during active COVID-19.

The V and J genes are TRBV19 and TRBJ1-6; D remains ambiguous. The V end was cut by 7 bases, the J end by 4 bases, with 17 bases between. The CDR3 runs to 16 residues. From germline, CDR1 is LNHDA and CDR2 SQIVND (reference sequence). The CDR3: CASMLGGIGYNSPLHF. The DNA of the CDR3 is TGTGCCAGTATGCTTGGAGGCATCGGATATAATTCACCCCTCCACTTT.

This chain uses TRBV5-5 with TRBJ1-5; D unclear. Germline lookup yields CDR1 SGHKS and CDR2 YYEKEE (reference sequence). The V end lost 2 bases, the J end lost 0 bases, and 3 bases lay between the germline ends. The CDR3 consists of 13 residues. The chain's CDR3 is CASSFYSNQPQHF. The DNA for the CDR3 is TGTGCCAGCAGCTTTTATAGCAATCAGCCCCAGCATTTT.

J is TRBJ1-4 and V is TRBV7-9, with TRBD1 identical over 7 bases. Germline-derived CDR1 and CDR2 are SEHNR and FQNEAQ (reference sequence). J gave up 7 bases and V 1 base, and 6 bases lay outside the gene matches. The CDR3 consists of 15 residues. The CDR3 bases are TGTGCCAGCAGCTTAGGGCAAGGGGGCCGTGAAAAACTGTTTTTT. This gives the protein CASSLGQGGREKLFF.

This clone was seen only once. This chain joins TRBV5-1 and TRBJ1-2, with 7 bases identical to TRBD1. The CDR3 loop spans 17 amino acids. CDR1 is SGHRS, CDR2 YFSETQ, per germline. After removal of 0 bases from V and 12 bases from J, the junction contained 20 bases not matched to a gene. CDR3 DNA: TGCGCCAGCAGCTTGGCCACGGGGTCAAGACAGGGAGGTCTAGACACCTTC. The encoded protein is CASSLATGSRQGGLDTF.

The V call is TRBV5-5, the J call TRBJ2-7, with a possible D match to TRBD2 (6 bases). The CDR3 is 15 amino acids. Germline CDR1 SGHKS, CDR2 YYEKEE (reference sequence). Trimming pared 0 bases from V and 3 bases from J, leaving 13 bases between. As DNA, the CDR3 is TGTGCCAGCAGCTTGGATGGGGGGTCAATCTACGAGCAGTACTTC. Protein sequence: CASSLDGGSIYEQYF.

This chain uses TRBV5-4 with TRBJ2-6; the D gene is possibly TRBD1 (6 bases). The CDR3 consists of 15 residues. V gave up 7 bases and J gave up 4 bases, with 15 bases separating them. From germline, CDR1 is SGHNT and CDR2 YYREEE (reference sequence). CDR3 in DNA: TGTGCCAGCCGATCACAGGGATCCGGGGCCAACGTCCTGACTTTC. It yields the protein CASRSQGSGANVLTF.

The CDR3 sequence: CASSLMGTGESAQHF. For the CDR3, the DNA is TGTGCCAGCAGTTTAATGGGGACAGGGGAATCGGCCCAGCATTTT. The V gene is TRBV28, the J gene TRBJ1-5; 10 bases are shared with TRBD1. Germline V gene sequence: CDR1 MDHEN, CDR2 SYDVKM. The ends lost 2 bases at V and 11 bases at J; junction bases unmatched: 9. CDR3 length equals 15 residues.

The chain couples TRBV19 to TRBJ2-2; 8 bases agree with TRBD1. V trimming: 9 bases; J trimming: 5 bases; junction bases outside the gene matches: 14. CDR1 is LNHDA and CDR2 is SQIVND in the germline V gene (reference sequence). CDR3 length: 16 amino acids. As DNA, the CDR3 is TGTGCCAGCCGAACGCTGACAGGGGACGGTACCGGGGAGCTGTTTTTT. It encodes CASRTLTGDGTGELFF.

The chain is built from TRBV2 and TRBJ1-6, with a possible D match to TRBD1 (6 bases). The germline V and J ends were trimmed by 3 bases and 8 bases, with 14 bases remaining between them. This CDR3 region has 15 residues. Germline CDR1 SNHLY, CDR2 FYNNEI. The CDR3 loop is CASSDGGAGYSPLHF. The CDR3 region has the DNA TGTGCCAGCAGTGATGGGGGGGCTGGTTATTCACCCCTCCACTTT.

The chain recombines TRBV7-9 with TRBJ1-4, with unresolved D. This CDR3 has 13 amino acids. In germline, CDR1 is SEHNR, CDR2 FQNEAQ (reference sequence). The V end lost 5 bases, the J end lost 7 bases, and 11 bases lay between the germline ends. CDR3 nucleotides: TGTGCCAGCAGCCGAGGGCTGACTGAAAAACTGTTTTTT. Translation gives CASSRGLTEKLFF.

The rearrangement links TRBV5-4 to TRBJ2-5; 11 bases match TRBD2. CDR3 size: 17 residues. V shed 0 bases, J shed 4 bases, and the junction held 8 bases outside the gene matches. From germline, CDR1 is SGHNT and CDR2 YYREEE (reference sequence). The CDR3 sequence is CASSLGGVLAGGETQYF. CDR3 nucleotide sequence: TGTGCCAGCAGCTTGGGAGGGGTGCTAGCGGGGGGAGAGACCCAGTACTTC. The full variable domain, rest sourced from reference TRBV5-4 and TRBJ2-5, is ETGVTQSPTHLIKTRGQQVTLRCSSQSGHNTVSWYQQALGQGPQFIFQYYREEENGRGNFPPRFSGLQFPNYSSELNVNALELDDSALYLCASSLGGVLAGGETQYFGPGTRLLVL.

This clone was recorded only once. This chain connects TRBV5-1 to TRBJ2-2; tentatively, D is TRBD2 (5 bases). CDR3 length: 17 amino acids. The V end was cut by 0 bases, the J end by 5 bases, with 17 bases between. Germline V gene lookup returns CDR1 SGHRS and CDR2 YFSETQ. The CDR3 reads CASSLEFSRAGTGELFF. The CDR3 DNA reads TGCGCCAGCAGCTTGGAGTTTTCGAGGGCAGGTACCGGGGAGCTGTTTTTT.

A few counts support this clone. The chain has TRBV5-1 and TRBJ2-2; TRBD2 is a possible D gene (5 bases). V lost 0 bases and J lost 0, with 9 bases in between. There are 16 residues in the CDR3. The germline CDR1 and CDR2 sequences are SGHRS and YFSETQ. The CDR3 DNA is TGCGCCAGCAGCTTGGCCCCCGGGGCGAACACCGGGGAGCTGTTTTTT. Amino acid sequence: CASSLAPGANTGELFF.

This sequence joins TRBV5-1 and TRBJ2-5; 7 positions agree with TRBD2. CDR1 and CDR2 from the germline V gene are SGHRS and YFSETQ. V gave up 4 bases and J gave up 2 bases; unmatched junction bases: 8. The CDR3 totals 15 residues. This chain's CDR3 is CASSPLGGEQETQYF. The CDR3 DNA reads as TGCGCCAGCAGCCCCCTGGGGGGGGAGCAAGAGACCCAGTACTTC.

This clone turned up a few times. This chain uses TRBV10-3 with TRBJ2-7, with TRBD1 matching 10 bases. Germline V gene data show CDR1 as ENHRY and CDR2 as SYGVKD. V gave up 11 bases and J gave up 5 bases; unmatched junction bases: 12. The length of the CDR3 is 14 residues. This chain's CDR3 is CAVGGTGEWNEQYF. The DNA of the CDR3 is TGTGCCGTCGGTGGGACAGGGGAATGGAACGAGCAGTACTTC.

The chain employs TRBV21-1 and TRBJ2-6; the table's TRBD1 call for D was not verified on the DNA. TRBV21-1 is a pseudogene segment. The CDR3 is 17 residues long. In DNA, the CDR3 is TGTGCCAGCAGCAAGCGCAGGGGGGCTGCGGGGGCCAACGTCCTGACTTTC. This encodes CASSKRRGAAGANVLTF.

This rearrangement joins TRBV7-9 to TRBJ2-1; D is perhaps TRBD2 (6 bases). CDR1 is SEHNR and CDR2 is FQNEAQ in the germline V gene (reference sequence). The CDR3 totals 15 residues. Trimming stripped 1 base from V and 5 bases from J, with 12 bases between. The CDR3 protein is CASSLGLVRDNEQFF. Written as DNA, the CDR3 is TGTGCCAGCAGCTTAGGACTAGTAAGGGACAATGAGCAGTTCTTC.

This clone was recorded a few times. The chain couples TRBV19 to TRBJ1-1; 7 nucleotides agree with TRBD1. The J segment lost 5 bases and the V segment lost 4 bases, leaving 4 bases of the junction unmatched. This CDR3 spans 13 amino acids. From germline, CDR1 is LNHDA and CDR2 SQIVND (reference sequence). The DNA for the CDR3 is TGTGCCAGTAGTAAGAGGGGACAGACTGAAGCTTTCTTT. Protein: CASSKRGQTEAFF.

The V call is TRBV15, the J call TRBJ2-1; TRBD2 matches 9 bases. The CDR3 spans 18 residues. CDR1 and CDR2 from the germline V gene are LNHNV and YYDKDF (reference sequence). The junction had 10 bases not matched to a gene; V was cut back by 1 base and J by 3 bases. CDR3 loop: CATSRGGLAWGIYNEQFF. The CDR3 coding sequence is TGTGCCACCAGCAGAGGGGGACTAGCATGGGGCATCTACAATGAGCAGTTCTTC.

The chain carries TRBV19 and TRBJ2-1, with D hard to call. Trimming shortened V by 4 bases and J by 5 bases, and 6 bases separated the two germline ends. Germline CDR1 and CDR2: LNHDA and SQIVND (reference sequence). The CDR3 spans 12 residues. The CDR3 region is CASSSGDNEQFF. The CDR3 DNA follows: TGTGCCAGTAGTAGCGGAGACAATGAGCAGTTCTTC. Looking up the rest from reference TRBV19 and TRBJ2-1 gives the full variable domain: DGGITQSPKYLFRKEGQNVTLSCEQNLNHDAMYWYRQDPGQGLRLIYYSQIVNDFQKGDIAEGYSVSREKKESFPLTVTSAQKNPTAFYLCASSSGDNEQFFGPGTRLTVL.

V usage is TRBV7-3 and J usage is TRBJ2-1, with D perhaps matching TRBD2 (7 bases). This CDR3 region has 14 residues. In germline, CDR1 is SGHTA, CDR2 FQGTGA. V gave up 5 bases and J gave up 4 bases, with 12 bases separating them. The CDR3 spells CASSLGGGYNEQFF. CDR3 nucleotides: TGTGCCAGCAGCCTGGGAGGGGGGTACAATGAGCAGTTCTTC.

The chain has TRBV10-3 and TRBJ2-3; 9 nucleotides align to TRBD1. Looked up from germline, CDR1 is ENHRY and CDR2 is SYGVKD. Trimming took 5 bases from V and 2 from J; bases not matched to a gene: 8. This CDR3 region has 16 residues. The DNA of the CDR3 is TGTGCCATCAGTCCCGGGACAGGGTCCCTCACAGATACGCAGTATTTT. It translates to CAISPGTGSLTDTQYF.

This clone was observed once. V is TRBV3-1 (or the pseudogene TRBV3-2) and J is TRBJ1-6; TRBD1 might be the D (5 bases). Germline V gene sequence: CDR1 LGHDT, CDR2 YNNKEL (reference sequence). The CDR3 runs 15 residues. V was shortened by 2 bases and J by 6 bases, with 11 bases between the two germline ends. CDR3 sequence (DNA): TGTGCCAGCAGCCAAACGGCAGGGTTTAATTCACCCCTCCACTTT. Translated, it gives CASSQTAGFNSPLHF.

This rearrangement joins TRBV2 to TRBJ2-1, with unresolved D. The V and J ends lost 3 bases and 6 bases respectively, with 9 bases between them. There are 13 residues in the CDR3. CDR1 is SNHLY, CDR2 FYNNEI, per germline. The CDR3 nucleotides are TGTGCCAGCAGTGACCTCCCCCCCAATGAGCAGTTCTTC. It yields the protein CASSDLPPNEQFF. Variable domain in full (rest from reference TRBV2 and TRBJ2-1): EPEVTQTPSHQVTQMGQEVILRCVPISNHLYFYWYRQILGQKVEFLVSFYNNEISEKSEIFDDQFSVERPDGSNFTLKIRSTKLEDSAMYFCASSDLPPNEQFFGPGTRLTVL.

The gene calls are TRBV11-3 and TRBJ2-7; 8 bases fit TRBD1. The CDR3 extends over 13 amino acids. Trimming removed 3 bases from V and 5 bases from J; junction bases left unmatched: 3. Germline-derived CDR1 and CDR2 are SGHNT and YENEEA. The CDR3: CASSLTGENEQYF. CDR3 nucleotide sequence: TGTGCCAGCAGCTTGACAGGGGAGAACGAGCAGTACTTC. Full variable domain (missing parts from reference TRBV11-3 and TRBJ2-7): EAGVVQSPRYKIIEKKQPVAFWCNPISGHNTLYWYLQNLGQGPELLIRYENEEAVDDSQLPKDRFSAERLKGVDSTLKIQPAELGDSAVYLCASSLTGENEQYFGPGTRLTVT.

This rearrangement joins TRBV2 to TRBJ1-5; D is perhaps TRBD1 (6 bases). Germline V gives CDR1 SNHLY, CDR2 FYNNEI. The CDR3 sequence is 20 residues long. V was pared by 3 bases and J by 0 bases, with 24 bases between. The CDR3 nucleotides read TGTGCCAGCAGTGACCGGGCAGGCGGCGGGGGGCCTTATAGCAATCAGCCCCAGCATTTT. Protein: CASSDRAGGGGPYSNQPQHF.

The V and J genes are TRBV5-4 and TRBJ1-2; 8 bases line up with TRBD1. Germline CDR1 SGHNT, CDR2 YYREEE (reference sequence). Trimming removed 2 bases from V and 7 bases from J; junction bases left unmatched: 13. The CDR3 has 16 residues. CDR3: CASSLPRTGLRSGYTF. CDR3 DNA: TGTGCCAGCAGCTTACCCCGGACAGGGCTAAGGAGTGGCTACACCTTC.

The table lists this clone with a few counts. V and J are TRBV14 and TRBJ1-2; 8 bases fit TRBD1. Per germline, CDR1 SGHDN and CDR2 FVKESK. With V trimmed by 5 bases and J by 6 bases, 8 bases remained unmatched. The CDR3 length is 14 residues. CDR3 amino acids: CASSYGQGMDGYTF. The CDR3, as DNA: TGTGCCAGCAGCTACGGACAGGGCATGGATGGCTACACCTTC.

The V gene is TRBV5-3, the J gene TRBJ2-5; 7 bases are shared with TRBD1. TRBV5-3 is designated an ORF whose function remains uncertain. V lost 4 bases and J lost 1; bases outside the gene matches: 22. CDR3 length equals 20 residues. The CDR3 nucleotides read TGTGCCAGAAGCGACCGCCTCCGGGACAGAAGTTTGGGGTTCCAAGAGACCCAGTACTTC. This encodes CARSDRLRDRSLGFQETQYF.

The V and J genes are TRBV9 and TRBJ1-6; D uncertain. Germline V gene lookup returns CDR1 SGDLS and CDR2 YYNGEE. This CDR3 region has 15 residues. The V end was cut by 0 bases, the J end by 6 bases, with 10 bases between. CDR3 sequence reads: CASSVGGSRNSPLHF. CDR3 coding DNA: TGTGCCAGCAGCGTAGGAGGGTCACGTAATTCACCCCTCCACTTT.

This clone was seen a handful of times. The CDR3 loop is CSAAGQGSYEQYF. The DNA for the CDR3 is TGCAGCGCTGCCGGACAGGGGTCCTACGAGCAGTACTTC. The chain couples TRBV29-1 to TRBJ2-7; 9 bases agree with TRBD1. CDR1 and CDR2 (germline): SQVTM, ANQGSEA. Unmatched junction bases numbered 5, after V lost 7 bases and J lost 1 base. The CDR3 length is 13 residues.